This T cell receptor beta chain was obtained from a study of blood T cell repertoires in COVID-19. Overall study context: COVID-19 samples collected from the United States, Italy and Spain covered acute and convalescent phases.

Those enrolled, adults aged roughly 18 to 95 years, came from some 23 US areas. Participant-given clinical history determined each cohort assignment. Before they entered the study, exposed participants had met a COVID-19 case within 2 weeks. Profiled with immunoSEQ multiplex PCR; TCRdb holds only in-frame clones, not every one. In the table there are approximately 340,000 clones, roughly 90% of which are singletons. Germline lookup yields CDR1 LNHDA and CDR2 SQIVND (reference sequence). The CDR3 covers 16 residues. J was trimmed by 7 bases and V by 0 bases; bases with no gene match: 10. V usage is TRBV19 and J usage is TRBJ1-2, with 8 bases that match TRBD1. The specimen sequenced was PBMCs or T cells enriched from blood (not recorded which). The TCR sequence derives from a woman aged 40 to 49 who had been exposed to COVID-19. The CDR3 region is CASSIDPGQASGGYTF. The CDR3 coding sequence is TGTGCCAGTAGTATAGATCCGGGACAGGCTTCCGGTGGCTACACCTTC. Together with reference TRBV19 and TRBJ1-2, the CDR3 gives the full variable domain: DGGITQSPKYLFRKEGQNVTLSCEQNLNHDAMYWYRQDPGQGLRLIYYSQIVNDFQKGDIAEGYSVSREKKESFPLTVTSAQKNPTAFYLCASSIDPGQASGGYTFGSGTRLTVV.